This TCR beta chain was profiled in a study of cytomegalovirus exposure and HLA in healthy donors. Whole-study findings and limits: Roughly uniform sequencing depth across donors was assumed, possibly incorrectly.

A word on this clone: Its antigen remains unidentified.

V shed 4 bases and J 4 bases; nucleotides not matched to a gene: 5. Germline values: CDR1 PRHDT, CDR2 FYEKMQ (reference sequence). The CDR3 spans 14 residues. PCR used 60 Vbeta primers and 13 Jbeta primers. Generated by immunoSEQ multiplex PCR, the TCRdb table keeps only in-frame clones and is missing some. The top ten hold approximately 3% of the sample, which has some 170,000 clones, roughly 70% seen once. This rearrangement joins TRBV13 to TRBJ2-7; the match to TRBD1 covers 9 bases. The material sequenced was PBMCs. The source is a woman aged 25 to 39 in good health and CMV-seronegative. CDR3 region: CASSSQGATYEQYF. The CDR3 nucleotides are TGTGCCAGCAGCTCACAGGGGGCGACTTACGAGCAGTACTTC.